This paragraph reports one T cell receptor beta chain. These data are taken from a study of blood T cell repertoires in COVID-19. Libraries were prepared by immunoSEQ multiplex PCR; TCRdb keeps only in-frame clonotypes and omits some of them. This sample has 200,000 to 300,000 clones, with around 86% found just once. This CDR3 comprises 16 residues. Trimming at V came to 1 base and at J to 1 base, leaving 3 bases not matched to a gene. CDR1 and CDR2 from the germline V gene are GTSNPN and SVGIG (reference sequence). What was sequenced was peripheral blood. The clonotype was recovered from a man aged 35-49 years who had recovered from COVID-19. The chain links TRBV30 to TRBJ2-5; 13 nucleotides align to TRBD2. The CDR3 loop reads CAWSGTSGSPQETQYF. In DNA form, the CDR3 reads TGTGCCTGGAGTGGGACTAGCGGGAGTCCCCAAGAGACCCAGTACTTC.